Presented here are 18 T cell receptor beta chains from one specimen sequenced in a study of PD-1 blockade in classical Hodgkin lymphoma. The time point: cycle 4 day 1 (C4D1), after 5 to 7 weeks of nivolumab. Patients all relapsed after autologous stem cell transplantation, and there was variation in brentuximab vedotin exposure. Magnetic negative selection of thawed PBMCs was the method by which CD4+ T cells were purified. Sequencing used immunoSEQ multiplex PCR; TCRdb keeps in-frame clones, though not all of them. Seen here are 25,000 to 35,000 clones, 70% to 85% observed once, and the top ten hold around 0.56%. Sequenced material: CD4+ T cells from blood, taken before the fourth cycle of nivolumab. These receptors originate from a human donor with classical Hodgkin lymphoma.

V gene TRBV12-5 combines with J gene TRBJ2-2; D ambiguous. V lost 2 bases to trimming and J lost 4 bases, with 11 bases between them. Germline V gene lookup returns CDR1 LGHNT and CDR2 FRNRAP. There are 15 residues in the CDR3. The CDR3 coding sequence is TGTGCTAGTGGTTTGAGGTGGACGGGCACCGGGGAGCTGTTTTTT. Translated, it gives CASGLRWTGTGELFF.

The V and J genes are TRBV15 and TRBJ1-4; D call uncertain. The CDR3 covers 13 residues. The germline V and J ends were trimmed by 0 bases and 8 bases, with 7 bases remaining between them. CDR1 LNHNV and CDR2 YYDKDF come from the germline V gene (reference sequence). The DNA for the CDR3 is TGTGCCACCAGCAGAGAGCCCAAGGAAAAACTGTTTTTT. It codes for CATSREPKEKLFF. The complete variable domain, with remaining parts taken from reference TRBV15 and TRBJ1-4, reads DAMVIQNPRYQVTQFGKPVTLSCSQTLNHNVMYWYQQKSSQAPKLLFHYYDKDFNNEADTPDNFQSRRPNTSFCFLDIRSPGLGDTAMYLCATSREPKEKLFFGSGTQLSVL.

This clone turned up a few times. CDR3: CASSLAGADGDEQYF. The CDR3 DNA reads TGTGCCAGCAGCTTAGCGGGAGCCGACGGGGACGAGCAGTACTTC. The V gene is TRBV7-2, the J gene TRBJ2-7; D perhaps matches TRBD2 (5 bases). Germline assignment: CDR1 SGHTA and CDR2 FQGNSA. CDR3 length: 15 amino acids. V lost 0 bases to trimming and J lost 5 bases, with 14 bases between them. The full variable domain, rest sourced from reference TRBV7-2 and TRBJ2-7, is GAGVSQSPSNKVTEKGKDVELRCDPISGHTALYWYRQSLGQGLEFLIYFQGNSAPDKSGLPSDRFSAERTGGSVSTLTIQRTQQEDSAVYLCASSLAGADGDEQYFGPGTRLTVT.

This rearrangement joins TRBV18 to TRBJ2-3; possible D gene TRBD2, 5 bases. V lost 6 bases, J lost 11 bases, and 15 bases lay in between. This CDR3 region has 12 residues. Germline CDR1 is KGHSH and CDR2 is LQKENI. The DNA of the CDR3 is TGTGCCAGCTCCTTCTTGGCCCGGGGGCAGTATTTT. It specifies CASSFLARGQYF.

This sequence joins TRBV5-4 and TRBJ2-1, with D perhaps matching TRBD1 or TRBD2 (5 bases each). This CDR3 is built from 13 residues. CDR1 SGHNT and CDR2 YYREEE come from the germline V gene (reference sequence). Trimming shortened V by 4 bases and J by 5 bases, and 10 bases separated the two germline ends. CDR3 loop: CASSRGTNNEQFF. CDR3 DNA sequence: TGTGCCAGCAGCCGAGGGACGAACAATGAGCAGTTCTTC.

The gene calls are TRBV2 and TRBJ2-7, with 8 bases matching TRBD1. The germline CDR1 and CDR2 sequences are SNHLY and FYNNEI. The CDR3 is 12 amino acids. V trimming: 6 bases; J trimming: 2 bases; junction bases outside the gene matches: 0. The CDR3 nucleotides are TGTGCCAGCAGACAGGGGGCCTACGAGCAGTACTTC. Translation gives CASRQGAYEQYF. The full variable domain, with the rest looked up from reference TRBV2 and TRBJ2-7, is EPEVTQTPSHQVTQMGQEVILRCVPISNHLYFYWYRQILGQKVEFLVSFYNNEISEKSEIFDDQFSVERPDGSNFTLKIRSTKLEDSAMYFCASRQGAYEQYFGPGTRLTVT.

This clone was picked up a small number of times. The chain is built from TRBV19 and TRBJ1-3; D gene uncertain. Germline loops: CDR1 LNHDA, CDR2 SQIVND (reference sequence). V lost 3 bases to trimming and J lost 4 bases, with 4 bases between them. CDR3 length equals 12 residues. The CDR3 spells CASSISGNTIYF. CDR3 DNA: TGTGCCAGTAGTATTTCGGGAAACACCATATATTTT.

The CDR3 DNA sequence: TGTGCCAGCAGCTTAGGGACACAAGAGACCCAGTACTTC. It encodes CASSLGTQETQYF. The chain couples TRBV11-3 to TRBJ2-5, with a weak D call TRBD1 (5 bases). This CDR3 has 13 amino acids. Germline V lookup: CDR1 SGHNT, CDR2 YENEEA. The V and J ends lost 1 base and 2 bases respectively, with 5 bases between them.

The chain combines TRBV7-2 with TRBJ2-7; D is possibly TRBD2 (6 bases). CDR1 is SGHTA and CDR2 is FQGNSA in the germline V gene. The CDR3 contains 15 residues. Trimming left V 1 base short and J 3 bases short, with 13 bases between. CDR3 protein: CASSLDSGGYYEQYF. CDR3 nucleotide sequence: TGTGCCAGCAGCTTAGATTCCGGGGGTTACTACGAGCAGTACTTC.

V is TRBV7-9 and J is TRBJ2-5; perhaps TRBD1 as D (5 bases). The CDR3 has 15 amino acids. V lost 5 bases, J lost 3 bases, and 16 bases lay in between. Germline V gene lookup returns CDR1 SEHNR and CDR2 FQNEAQ (reference sequence). The chain's CDR3 is CASSPTTGQKETQYF. CDR3 nucleotide sequence: TGTGCCAGCAGCCCCACTACTGGACAAAAAGAGACCCAGTACTTC.

This chain links TRBV9 with TRBJ2-2; TRBD2 might be the D (5 bases). Germline CDR1 and CDR2: SGDLS and YYNGEE. This CDR3 is built from 15 residues. V lost 4 bases and J 4 bases, leaving 14 bases between the germline ends. The chain's CDR3 is CASSPKYEGTGELFF. The CDR3 coding sequence is TGTGCCAGCAGCCCGAAATACGAGGGCACCGGGGAGCTGTTTTTT.

The chain employs TRBV5-6 and TRBJ1-1, with unresolved D. Trimming left V 5 bases short and J 0 bases short, with 8 bases between. Germline CDR1 and CDR2: SGHDT and YYEEEE. The CDR3 is made up of 13 amino acids. The CDR3 spells CASSTRMNTEAFF. CDR3 coding DNA: TGTGCCAGCAGTACCCGGATGAACACTGAAGCTTTCTTT.

This clone occurred a few times. The chain links TRBV5-8 to TRBJ1-4; 8 bases match TRBD1. V shed 4 bases, J shed 5 bases, and the junction held 7 bases outside the gene matches. CDR3 length: 15 residues. Germline V gene data show CDR1 as SGHTS and CDR2 as YDEGEE. CDR3 residues: CASSTWTGPNEKLFF. CDR3 nucleotides: TGTGCCAGCAGCACATGGACAGGGCCGAATGAAAAACTGTTTTTT.

The rearrangement links TRBV5-4 to TRBJ2-3, with 7 bases fitting TRBD1. The CDR3 runs to 16 residues. CDR1 SGHNT and CDR2 YYREEE come from the germline V gene (reference sequence). J lost 1 base, V lost 0 bases, and 5 bases had no gene match. CDR3 bases: TGTGCCAGCAGCTTGGCCGTAGGGGGCGGCACAGATACGCAGTATTTT. Its protein product is CASSLAVGGGTDTQYF.

V gene TRBV5-4 combines with J gene TRBJ1-4; 8 bases are a match to TRBD1. CDR1 and CDR2 (germline): SGHNT, YYREEE (reference sequence). J lost 12 bases, V lost 2 bases, and 6 bases had no gene match. This CDR3 is 13 amino acids long. The CDR3 DNA reads as TGTGCCAGCAGCTTTTCACAGGGGGAACAACTGTTTTTT. Its translation: CASSFSQGEQLFF.

The chain carries TRBV7-2 and TRBJ2-3, with D uncertain. Germline CDR1 reads SGHTA; CDR2 reads FQGNSA. V lost 1 base to trimming and J lost 3 bases, with 8 bases between them. The CDR3 spans 14 residues. The CDR3 is CASSLGDGTDTQYF. The CDR3 nucleotides are TGTGCCAGCAGCTTAGGAGACGGGACAGATACGCAGTATTTT.

This clone was counted a few times. The chain couples TRBV27 to TRBJ2-5; 10 nucleotides line up with TRBD2. CDR1 is MNHEY, CDR2 SMNVEV, per germline (reference sequence). The ends lost 3 bases at V and 5 bases at J; junction bases unmatched: 9. This CDR3 contains 16 residues. The CDR3 sequence is CASSFTSGTSRETQYF. DNA of the CDR3: TGTGCCAGCAGTTTCACTAGCGGGACCTCCCGGGAGACCCAGTACTTC.

The CDR3 reads CASSYTALAGGDSTDTQYF. CDR3 DNA sequence: TGCGCCAGCAGCTACACAGCCCTAGCGGGGGGGGACAGCACAGATACGCAGTATTTT. The chain couples TRBV5-1 to TRBJ2-3; 12 bases match TRBD2. After removal of 3 bases from V and 0 bases from J, the junction contained 11 bases not matched to a gene. From germline, CDR1 is SGHRS and CDR2 YFSETQ. CDR3 length: 19 amino acids.